This entry describes one T cell receptor (beta chain). Sequencing used immunoSEQ multiplex PCR; TCRdb keeps in-frame clones, though not all of them. The profile shows roughly 64,000 clones, roughly 89% of them singletons. The sample is drawn from a study of T cell changes during pregnancy in multiple sclerosis. Germline values: CDR1 KGHSH, CDR2 LQKENI. The CDR3 length is 14 residues. V shed 6 bases and J shed 1 base, with 12 bases lying between them. Sequenced here: peripheral blood, sampled in the second trimester of pregnancy. This chain uses TRBV18 with TRBJ2-5, with D hard to call. The clonotype comes from a female donor with multiple sclerosis, enrolled in a pregnancy study. CDR3 nucleotide sequence: TGTGCCAGCTCCCTTCGAGGTCCCCAAGAGACCCAGTACTTC. It is translated as CASSLRGPQETQYF.